Listed below are T cell receptor beta chains from one sample, sequenced in a study of blood T cell repertoires in COVID-19. Clones were read by immunoSEQ multiplex PCR, and TCRdb kept only the in-frame ones, dropping some. The repertoire holds almost 300,000 clones, around 90% seen once, with 1.3% in the top ten. The sequenced sample consisted of peripheral blood. These receptors were taken from a man aged 65 to 79 with acute or convalescent COVID-19. CDR3s include the opening cysteine and the closing phenylalanine or tryptophan. The D gene is left open where the match is weak. Rows give clone size only sometimes, using once, few, many, or a class for an expanded clone.

J gene: TRBJ1-2; D gene: .; clone size: .; V gene: TRBV29-1; CDR3 protein: CSVEDPLLLYGYTF; CDR3 DNA: TGCAGCGTTGAAGACCCCTTATTACTCTATGGCTACACCTTC
J gene: TRBJ2-1; D gene: TRBD2; clone size: .; V gene: TRBV2; CDR3 protein: CASTPLAGVQFF; CDR3 DNA: TGTGCCAGCACCCCCCTAGCGGGGGTGCAGTTCTTC
J gene: TRBJ1-2; D gene: .; clone size: .; V gene: TRBV4-3; CDR3 protein: CASSQDEQLYGYTF; CDR3 DNA: TGCGCCAGCAGCCAAGATGAACAGCTCTATGGCTACACCTTC
J gene: TRBJ2-1; D gene: .; clone size: .; V gene: TRBV19; CDR3 protein: CASSKEGGWQGFYNEQFF; CDR3 DNA: TGTGCCAGTAGCAAGGAGGGGGGGTGGCAGGGGTTCTACAATGAGCAGTTCTTC
J gene: TRBJ1-6; D gene: .; clone size: few; V gene: TRBV6-5; CDR3 protein: CASSYSRELPLHF; CDR3 DNA: TGTGCCAGCAGTTACTCGAGAGAGCTACCCCTCCACTTT
J gene: TRBJ2-2; D gene: TRBD2; clone size: .; V gene: TRBV6-2/TRBV6-3; CDR3 protein: CASSRSTSGNTGELFF; CDR3 DNA: TGTGCCAGCAGCCGATCTACTAGCGGCAACACCGGGGAGCTGTTTTTT
J gene: TRBJ1-3; D gene: .; clone size: .; V gene: TRBV9; CDR3 protein: CASSGEIGGVQAGNTIYF; CDR3 DNA: TGTGCCAGCAGCGGAGAAATAGGCGGGGTGCAGGCTGGAAACACCATATATTTT
J gene: TRBJ2-1; D gene: .; clone size: .; V gene: TRBV20-1; CDR3 protein: CSARTHNEQFF; CDR3 DNA: TGCAGTGCCAGGACTCACAATGAGCAGTTCTTC
J gene: TRBJ2-3; D gene: TRBD2; clone size: .; V gene: TRBV28; CDR3 protein: CASTAGVLADTQYF; CDR3 DNA: TGTGCCAGCACGGCGGGAGTCCTCGCAGATACGCAGTATTTT
J gene: TRBJ1-5; D gene: TRBD1; clone size: .; V gene: TRBV28; CDR3 protein: CASRAAGGRGYGQPQHF; CDR3 DNA: TGTGCCAGCAGAGCAGCCGGGGGCAGGGGGTACGGCCAGCCCCAGCATTTT
J gene: TRBJ2-6; D gene: .; clone size: .; V gene: TRBV20-1; CDR3 protein: CSASSASSGANVLTF; CDR3 DNA: TGCAGTGCTAGTAGCGCGAGCTCTGGGGCCAACGTCCTGACTTTC
J gene: TRBJ1-4; D gene: .; clone size: .; V gene: TRBV2; CDR3 protein: CASSEEAQQGGKLFF; CDR3 DNA: TGTGCCAGCAGTGAAGAGGCTCAACAGGGTGGAAAACTGTTTTTT
J gene: TRBJ2-4; D gene: TRBD2; clone size: .; V gene: TRBV12-3/TRBV12-4; CDR3 protein: CASNTGGPNIQYF; CDR3 DNA: TGTGCCAGCAATACGGGGGGTCCGAACATTCAGTACTTC
J gene: TRBJ1-3; D gene: .; clone size: .; V gene: TRBV7-2; CDR3 protein: CASSLARLGNTIYF; CDR3 DNA: TGTGCCAGCAGCTTAGCGCGATTAGGAAACACCATATATTTT
J gene: TRBJ2-3; D gene: .; clone size: .; V gene: TRBV7-9; CDR3 protein: CASSLSSDTQYF; CDR3 DNA: TGTGCCAGCAGCCTTAGCTCAGATACGCAGTATTTT
J gene: TRBJ1-6; D gene: TRBD1; clone size: .; V gene: TRBV6-5; CDR3 protein: CASTSGQGNSPLHF; CDR3 DNA: TGTGCCAGCACGTCGGGACAGGGAAACTCACCCCTCCACTTT
J gene: TRBJ2-1; D gene: TRBD2; clone size: once; V gene: TRBV27; CDR3 protein: CASSLGRTSGKYNEQFF; CDR3 DNA: TGTGCCAGCAGTTTAGGACGGACTAGCGGGAAATACAATGAGCAGTTCTTC
J gene: TRBJ2-5; D gene: .; clone size: .; V gene: TRBV7-6; CDR3 protein: CASSSPGRGRETQYF; CDR3 DNA: TGTGCCAGCAGCTCACCGGGCAGGGGTAGAGAGACCCAGTACTTC
J gene: TRBJ2-1; D gene: .; clone size: .; V gene: TRBV11-2; CDR3 protein: CASSLDQGREQFF; CDR3 DNA: TGTGCCAGCAGCTTAGATCAGGGGAGAGAGCAGTTCTTC
J gene: TRBJ2-2; D gene: TRBD1; clone size: .; V gene: TRBV11-3; CDR3 protein: CASSPGQGEAGELFF; CDR3 DNA: TGTGCCAGCAGCCCTGGACAGGGGGAGGCCGGGGAGCTGTTTTTT
J gene: TRBJ1-3; D gene: .; clone size: .; V gene: TRBV6-5; CDR3 protein: CASSFRTENSGNTIYF; CDR3 DNA: TGTGCCAGCAGTTTTCGGACAGAGAACTCTGGAAACACCATATATTTT
J gene: TRBJ2-3; D gene: .; clone size: .; V gene: TRBV5-1; CDR3 protein: CASSLGQVADTQYF; CDR3 DNA: TGCGCCAGCAGCTTGGGTCAGGTGGCAGATACGCAGTATTTT
J gene: TRBJ2-5; D gene: .; clone size: .; V gene: TRBV5-1; CDR3 protein: CASSLVPGETQYF; CDR3 DNA: TGCGCCAGCAGCTTGGTCCCGGGAGAGACCCAGTACTTC
J gene: TRBJ1-6; D gene: TRBD1; clone size: .; V gene: TRBV28; CDR3 protein: CASSSQEGQGHSPLHF; CDR3 DNA: TGTGCCAGCAGTTCCCAGGAGGGACAGGGACATTCACCCCTCCACTTT
J gene: TRBJ2-2; D gene: TRBD1; clone size: .; V gene: TRBV27; CDR3 protein: CASSFLGQGARDTGELFF; CDR3 DNA: TGTGCCAGCAGTTTCTTGGGACAGGGGGCGCGGGACACCGGGGAGCTGTTTTTT
J gene: TRBJ2-1; D gene: .; clone size: once; V gene: TRBV27; CDR3 protein: CASRPWPSSYNEQFF; CDR3 DNA: TGTGCCAGCCGCCCGTGGCCTAGCTCCTACAATGAGCAGTTCTTC
J gene: TRBJ1-5; D gene: .; clone size: .; V gene: TRBV19; CDR3 protein: CASSIEFQGQPQHF; CDR3 DNA: TGTGCCAGTAGTATAGAATTTCAGGGACAGCCCCAGCATTTT
J gene: TRBJ2-7; D gene: .; clone size: .; V gene: TRBV6-5; CDR3 protein: CASSYSMRGNEQYF; CDR3 DNA: TGTGCCAGCAGTTACTCGATGAGAGGGAACGAGCAGTACTTC
J gene: TRBJ2-1; D gene: .; clone size: .; V gene: TRBV28; CDR3 protein: CASSGGGGTYNEQFF; CDR3 DNA: TGTGCCAGCAGTGGCGGTGGGGGGACCTACAATGAGCAGTTCTTC
J gene: TRBJ2-5; D gene: .; clone size: many; V gene: TRBV5-1; CDR3 protein: CASSLVGGAETQYF; CDR3 DNA: TGCGCCAGCAGCTTGGTCGGCGGGGCAGAGACCCAGTACTTC
J gene: TRBJ2-4; D gene: TRBD2; clone size: .; V gene: TRBV24-1; CDR3 protein: CATSDRTAGDIQYF; CDR3 DNA: TGTGCCACCAGTGACCGAACTGCGGGGGACATTCAGTACTTC
J gene: TRBJ2-1; D gene: .; clone size: .; V gene: TRBV14; CDR3 protein: CASSPSDFEIRFF; CDR3 DNA: TGTGCCAGCAGCCCTTCTGACTTCGAGATAAGGTTCTTC
J gene: TRBJ2-5; D gene: TRBD2; clone size: .; V gene: TRBV7-2; CDR3 protein: CASSFQRGDGETQYF; CDR3 DNA: TGTGCCAGCAGCTTTCAGCGGGGGGATGGAGAGACCCAGTACTTC
J gene: TRBJ1-3; D gene: .; clone size: .; V gene: TRBV5-5; CDR3 protein: CASSLGGGNTIYF; CDR3 DNA: TGTGCCAGCAGCTTGGGTGGCGGAAACACCATATATTTT
J gene: TRBJ2-7; D gene: .; clone size: once; V gene: TRBV28; CDR3 protein: CASSLDSRYEQYF; CDR3 DNA: TGTGCCAGCAGTTTGGACAGCCGATACGAGCAGTACTTC
J gene: TRBJ2-5; D gene: .; clone size: .; V gene: TRBV28; CDR3 protein: CASSDTKGGRQETQYF; CDR3 DNA: TGTGCCAGCAGCGACACTAAAGGAGGTCGGCAAGAGACCCAGTACTTC
J gene: TRBJ1-5; D gene: .; clone size: .; V gene: TRBV28; CDR3 protein: CASSLFRGAQPQHF; CDR3 DNA: TGTGCCAGCAGTTTATTTCGGGGGGCTCAGCCCCAGCATTTT
J gene: TRBJ2-2; D gene: TRBD2; clone size: many; V gene: TRBV5-6; CDR3 protein: CASSFGLAGGPHGELFF; CDR3 DNA: TGTGCCAGCAGCTTTGGGCTAGCGGGGGGGCCCCACGGGGAGCTGTTTTTT
J gene: TRBJ2-3; D gene: .; clone size: .; V gene: TRBV28; CDR3 protein: CASSPAFKTGTDTQYF; CDR3 DNA: TGTGCCAGCAGTCCCGCATTCAAGACAGGCACAGATACGCAGTATTTT
J gene: TRBJ2-7; D gene: TRBD2; clone size: .; V gene: TRBV3-1/TRBV3-2; CDR3 protein: CASSQGRDYEQYF; CDR3 DNA: TGTGCCAGCAGCCAGGGGAGGGACTACGAGCAGTACTTC